This is a list of T cell receptor beta chains from one sample in a study of CD8+CD57+ T cells in acquired aplastic anemia. TCRdb analysed the reads with MiXCR anew, one entry per CDR3 protein. The sample comprises fewer than 250,000 distinct CDR3 sequences, roughly half of which are singletons, and 15% to 20% rests with the top ten. Sequencing was performed on sorted CD4+, CD8+, or CD8+CD57+ T cells (not recorded which) from PBMCs. The source is a human donor in good health, serving as a control. The CDR3 runs from the conserved cysteine through the conserved F or W. Each record gives: D gene, V gene, J gene, clone size, CDR3 protein, CDR3 DNA. D genes are given only for firm matches. Only part of the rows carry a size: once, few, many, or a class if the clone is expanded.

TRBD2	TRBV27	TRBJ2-7	many	CASSSLAGVEKYF	TGTGCCAGCAGTTCTCTAGCGGGGGTGGAGAAGTACTTC
TRBD1	TRBV10-3	TRBJ1-3	NA	CAISGTGVGNTIYF	TGTGCCATCAGTGGCACAGGGGTTGGAAACACCATATATTTT
TRBD2	TRBV29-1	TRBJ2-4	many	CSVEVAGVKNIQYF	TGCAGCGTTGAAGTAGCGGGGGTTAAAAACATTCAGTACTTC
NA	TRBV6-5	TRBJ1-6	NA	CASSYDGSYNSPLHF	TGTGCCAGCAGTTACGATGGCTCCTATAATTCACCCCTCCACTTT
NA	TRBV4-2	TRBJ1-2	NA	CASRLDPHIKWDYGYTF	TGTGCCAGCAGGTTGGACCCTCACATAAAATGGGACTATGGCTACACCTTC
NA	TRBV15	TRBJ1-2	NA	CATSRDTDYGYTF	TGTGCCACCAGCAGAGATACGGACTATGGCTACACCTTC
NA	TRBV5-4	TRBJ1-4	NA	CASSPQGTERLFF	TGTGCCAGCAGCCCCCAGGGCACCGAAAGACTGTTTTTT
NA	TRBV19	TRBJ1-3	NA	CASTPRGGLLGNTIYF	TGTGCCAGTACCCCACGGGGGGGGCTCTTAGGAAACACCATATATTTT
NA	TRBV7-2	TRBJ2-5	NA	CASRPPPETGTQETQYF	TGTGCAAGTCGCCCCCCCCCCGAGACCGGGACCCAAGAGACCCAGTACTTC
NA	TRBV4-1	TRBJ2-1	many	CASSQVSGLAYNEQFF	TGCGCCAGCAGCCAAGTGTCGGGGCTCGCCTACAATGAGCAGTTCTTC
NA	TRBV7-3	TRBJ1-5	once	CASSYSLKGSDNQPQHF	TGTGCCAGCAGTTACTCGCTGAAGGGAAGTGACAATCAGCCCCAGCATTTT
NA	TRBV7-3	TRBJ2-1	NA	CASSIEVYSEQFF	TGTGCCAGCAGCATCGAGGTTTATAGTGAGCAGTTCTTC
NA	TRBV10-3	TRBJ2-3	NA	CAISERTGYDTDTQYF	TGTGCCATCAGTGAGCGGACGGGATACGACACAGATACGCAGTATTTT
TRBD1	TRBV6-1	TRBJ2-7	NA	CASSPGQGTEQYF	TGTGCCAGCAGTCCGGGACAGGGAACTGAGCAGTACTTC
TRBD1	TRBV2	TRBJ2-5	NA	CASGDRDGETQYF	TGTGCCAGCGGGGACAGGGATGGAGAGACCCAGTACTTC
NA	TRBV7-2	TRBJ1-6	few	CASSRAGGGNSPLHF	TGTGCCAGCAGCCGTGCGGGGGGAGGTAATTCACCCCTCCACTTT
NA	TRBV19	TRBJ2-7	NA	CASSMGTGSSYEQYF	TGTGCCAGTAGTATGGGGACGGGAAGCTCCTACGAGCAGTACTTC
TRBD2	TRBV7-6	TRBJ2-5	NA	CASSLGLGGGGEETQYF	TGTGCCAGCAGCTTAGGCCTCGGGGGCGGGGGGGAAGAGACCCAGTACTTC
TRBD1	TRBV18	TRBJ2-3	few	CASSPPRQGDTDTQYF	TGTGCCAGCTCACCCCCCCGACAGGGAGACACAGATACGCAGTATTTT
NA	TRBV7-2	TRBJ1-2	many	CASSLDPGASGYTF	TGTGCCAGCAGCTTAGATCCGGGTGCGAGCGGCTACACCTTC
TRBD1	TRBV4-3	TRBJ1-3	NA	CASSQDKMGTGSSGNTIYF	TGCGCCAGCAGCCAAGATAAGATGGGGACAGGAAGCTCTGGAAACACCATATATTTT
NA	TRBV20-1	TRBJ1-5	NA	CSATTGLQPQHF	TGCAGTGCAACAACAGGGCTCCAGCCCCAGCATTTT
TRBD1	TRBV10-3	TRBJ1-2	NA	CAISDGTGGVGGYTF	TGTGCCATCAGTGACGGGACAGGGGGCGTAGGTGGCTACACCTTC
NA	TRBV29-1	TRBJ1-1	once	CSPPEGLTEAFF	TGCAGTCCCCCGGAGGGGCTTACGGAAGCTTTCTTT
TRBD1	TRBV24-1	TRBJ2-7	NA	CATSDPSTGYEQYF	TGTGCCACCAGTGATCCTTCGACAGGGTACGAGCAGTACTTC
TRBD1	TRBV19	TRBJ1-6	NA	CASSLGQGVNSPLHF	TGTGCCAGTAGTCTGGGACAGGGAGTAAATTCACCCCTCCACTTT
NA	TRBV5-1	TRBJ2-1	NA	CASSWPSTGRGNEQFF	TGCGCCAGCAGCTGGCCTAGCACGGGGAGAGGTAATGAGCAGTTCTTC
TRBD1	TRBV7-7	TRBJ1-1	NA	CASSLDGQGRGMWIRGGAFF	TGTGCTAGCAGCTTAGATGGACAGGGGCGAGGTATGTGGATACGAGGGGGAGCTTTCTTT